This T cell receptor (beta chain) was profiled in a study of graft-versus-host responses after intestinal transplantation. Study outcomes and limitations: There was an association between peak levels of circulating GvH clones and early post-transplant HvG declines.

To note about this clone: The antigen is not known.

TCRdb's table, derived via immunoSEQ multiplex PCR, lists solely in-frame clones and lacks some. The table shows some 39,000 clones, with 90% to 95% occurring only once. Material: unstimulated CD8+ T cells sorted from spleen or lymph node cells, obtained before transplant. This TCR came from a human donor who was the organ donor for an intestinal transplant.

CDR3 sequence (DNA): TGTGCCAGCAGTCTTTATCCGAGACAGGTCTACGAGCAGTACTTC. Its protein is CASSLYPRQVYEQYF. The chain recombines TRBV6-1 with TRBJ2-7, with TRBD1 as a possible D gene (6 bases). From germline, CDR1 is MNHNS and CDR2 SASEGT. The CDR3 has 15 residues. V was trimmed by 5 bases and J by 3 bases, leaving 17 bases between them.